This TCR beta chain was captured in a study of blood T cell repertoires in COVID-19. Looked up from germline, CDR1 is MNHEY and CDR2 is SMNVEV (reference sequence). This CDR3 is 14 amino acids long. The ends lost 5 bases at V and 2 bases at J; junction bases unmatched: 3. TCRdb's table, derived via immunoSEQ multiplex PCR, lists solely in-frame clones and lacks some. Of approximately 160,000 clones in the sample, over 75% were seen once. The TCR comes from a man between 70 and 80 years old who had recovered from COVID-19. Sequenced material: peripheral blood. The genes are TRBV27 and TRBJ2-1, with TRBD2 matching 7 bases. CDR3 loop: CASSRAGTYNEQFF. CDR3 DNA sequence: TGTGCCAGCAGTAGAGCGGGAACCTACAATGAGCAGTTCTTC.